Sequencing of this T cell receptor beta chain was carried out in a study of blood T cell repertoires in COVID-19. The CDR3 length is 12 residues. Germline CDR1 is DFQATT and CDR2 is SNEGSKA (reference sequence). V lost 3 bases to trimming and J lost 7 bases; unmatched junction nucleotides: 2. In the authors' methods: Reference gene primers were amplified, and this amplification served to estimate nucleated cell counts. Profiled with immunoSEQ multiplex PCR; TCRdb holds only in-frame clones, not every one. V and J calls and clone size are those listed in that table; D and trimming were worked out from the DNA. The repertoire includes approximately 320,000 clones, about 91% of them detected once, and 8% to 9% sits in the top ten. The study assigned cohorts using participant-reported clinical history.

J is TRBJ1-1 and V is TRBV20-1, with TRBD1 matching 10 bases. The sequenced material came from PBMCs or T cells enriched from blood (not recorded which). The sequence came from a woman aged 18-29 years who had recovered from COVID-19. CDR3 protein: CSASGQGDEAFF. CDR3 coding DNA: TGCAGTGCTAGTGGACAGGGGGATGAAGCTTTCTTT.